This TCR beta chain was sequenced in a study of T cell repertoires in cytomegalovirus infection. Study-level information: Public TCR beta signature analysis indicated the presence of both CMV infection and matching HLA type.

TCRdb analysed the reads with MiXCR anew, one entry per CDR3 protein. Seen here are approximately 1,000,000 distinct CDR3 sequences, roughly 30% observed once, and the top ten hold around 15%. A note on this clonotype: Its antigen is undetermined.

Sample: cultured CD8+ T cells from PBMCs, taken from culture after CMV antigen stimulation. This sequence originates from a human donor in good health (CMV status not recorded). Some clones in this sample may be carry-over from other donors' samples.

The DNA for the CDR3 is TGTGCCAGCAGTTTCATGCTAGCAACAGATACGCAGTATTTT. It specifies CASSFMLATDTQYF. The rearrangement uses TRBV27 and TRBJ2-3; the D gene is possibly TRBD2 (5 bases). Germline loops: CDR1 MNHEY, CDR2 SMNVEV (reference sequence). This CDR3 contains 14 residues. V lost 3 bases and J 3 bases, leaving 10 bases between the germline ends.